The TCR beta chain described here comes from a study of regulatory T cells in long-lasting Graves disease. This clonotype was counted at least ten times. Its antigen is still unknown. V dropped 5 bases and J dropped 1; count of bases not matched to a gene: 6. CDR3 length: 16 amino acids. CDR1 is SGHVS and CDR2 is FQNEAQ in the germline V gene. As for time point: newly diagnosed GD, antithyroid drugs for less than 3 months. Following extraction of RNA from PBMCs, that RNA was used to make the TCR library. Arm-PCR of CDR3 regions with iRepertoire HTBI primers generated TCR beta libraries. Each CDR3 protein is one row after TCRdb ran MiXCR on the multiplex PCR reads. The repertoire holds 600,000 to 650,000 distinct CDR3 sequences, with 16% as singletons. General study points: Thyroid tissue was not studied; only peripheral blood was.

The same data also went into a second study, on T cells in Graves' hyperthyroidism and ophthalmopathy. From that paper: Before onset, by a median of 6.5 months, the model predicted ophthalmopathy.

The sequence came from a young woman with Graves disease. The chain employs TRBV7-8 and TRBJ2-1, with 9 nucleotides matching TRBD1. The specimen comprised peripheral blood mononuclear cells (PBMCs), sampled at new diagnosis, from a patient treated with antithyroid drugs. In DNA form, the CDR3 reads TGTGCCAGCAGCCCCCGGGGGACAGGGTCCTACAATGAGCAGTTCTTC. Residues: CASSPRGTGSYNEQFF.